This entry features one T cell receptor (beta chain) sequence. This clone was seen a handful of times. This clone's antigen is unknown. No clone much larger than this one lies a single base away; base qualities are absent. This sample was included in a study of vaccination effects on CD4 cells after COVID-19 (dated by TCRdb to the early 2020s). At the level of the whole study: Each participant received two doses of an mRNA SARS-CoV-2 vaccine, either BNT162b2 or mRNA-1273. SARS-CoV-2 spike-specific CD4+ TCR repertoires from before and after mRNA vaccination were compared in COVID-19 convalescent patients and in infection-naive vaccine recipients. The Oncomine TCR Beta short-read assay on an Illumina iSeq 100 was used to sequence cultures from other donors in the study. The full study included 10 to 11 COVID-19 convalescent patients and a few SARS-CoV-2-naive healthy vaccine recipients.

In the ViraFEST assay, PBMC were stimulated with viral peptide pools, and TCR sequencing was then used to find antigen-specific CD4+ T cell clonotypes based on their expansion. After about 9 days of culture, CD4+ T cells were isolated with the EasySep CD4+ T cell isolation kit. The absence of prior SARS-CoV-2 infection in healthy vaccine recipients was confirmed by negative nucleocapsid antibodies before and after vaccination. About 2 million PBMC per well were cultured in IMDM with about 4.5% human AB serum, roughly 11 IU/ml IL-2 and gentamicin, plus 10 ug/ml peptides. Half of the culture medium was replaced with fresh IL-2-containing medium on days 3 and 7. Unless otherwise noted, each peptide stimulation condition was cultured in triplicate wells. PBMC were separated from whole blood using Ficoll-Paque Plus gradient centrifugation and were then either cryopreserved at -140C or used fresh. The overlapping peptide pools covered the spike proteins of SARS-CoV-2 as well as those of the common cold coronaviruses HCoV-NL63, HCoV-OC43 and HCoV-229E. The QIAamp micro DNA kit was used to extract genomic DNA from the cultured CD4+ T cells.

V and J are truncated by 7 bases and 6 bases respectively, leaving an intervening sequence of 12 bases. The CDR3 has 13 amino acids, counting the end cysteine and phenylalanine. Left in the record is the CDR3 DNA by itself, 39 bases read in frame from the first base. Based on the germline V gene, the CDR1 and CDR2 sequences are ENHRY and SYGVKD. Library construction relied on the immunoSEQ multiplex PCR assay. DNA from the CD4+ T cells that had been cultured and isolated underwent TCR beta CDR3 sequencing. The original pipeline was this. Non-productive TCR sequences were discarded, and reads were trimmed to the CDR3 region, with only CDR3s of 7 or more amino acids retained. The MANAFEST web app was used to pick out antigen-specific clonotypes by comparing their expansion in peptide wells with that in reference cultures. Positive clones required FDR<0.05 expansion versus reference and all other wells, odds ratio above 5, and frequency above 0.1% in two replicate wells. Cross-reactive clonotypes were defined as significantly expanded in SARS-CoV-2 spike wells and in at least one common cold coronavirus spike condition. CDR3 similarity was assessed by Levenshtein distance with the stringdist R package, and unrooted trees were built with ape in R 3.6.1. Here the immuneACCESS table is served through TCRdb, limited to in-frame sequences with V and J called. Missing clones are a known gap in these copies; in checked studies unresolved V genes cover under half, and the rest lacks a known reason. For V, J and clone size, that table is used; D and trimming come from the DNA. The sample table lists fewer than 25,000 clones, around 68% of them with a count of one. The ten biggest clones cover 11% of the sample.

Summary of the overall study and its limitations: Clones induced by infection and clones induced by vaccination both contracted markedly at late timepoints after vaccination, which fits with T cell responses waning over time. Limitations of the study were the small number of convalescent patients and the absence of early post-infection timepoints. Among healthy vaccine recipients, nearly all vaccine-induced clones were SARS-CoV-2 mono-reactive, and just 1 of 255 was cross-reactive with common cold coronaviruses.

Sequencing used CD4+ T cells from PBMCs cultured with HCoV-NL63 spike peptides, obtained before COVID-19 vaccination. The cell subset or site label of this sample denotes: HCoV-NL63 spike overlapping peptide pool stimulation. Recombination linked TRBV10-3 to TRBJ1-4, with the D gene too uncertain to name. This sequence originates from a human donor who received a COVID-19 vaccine. The CDR3 sequence is CAIKGLMDEKLFF. The base sequence is TGTGCCATCAAAGGCCTTATGGATGAAAAACTGTTTTTT.